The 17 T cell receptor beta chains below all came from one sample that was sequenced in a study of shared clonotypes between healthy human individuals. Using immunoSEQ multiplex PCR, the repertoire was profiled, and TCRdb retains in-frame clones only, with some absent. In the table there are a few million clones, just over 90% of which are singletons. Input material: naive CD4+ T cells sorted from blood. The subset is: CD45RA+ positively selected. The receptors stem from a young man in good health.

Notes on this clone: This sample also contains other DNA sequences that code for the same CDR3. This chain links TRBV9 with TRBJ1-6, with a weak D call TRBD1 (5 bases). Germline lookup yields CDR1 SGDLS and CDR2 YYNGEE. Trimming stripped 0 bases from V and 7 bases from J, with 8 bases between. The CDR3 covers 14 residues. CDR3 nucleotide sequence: TGTGCCAGCAGCGTAGGGGGGTCGAATTCACCCCTCCACTTT. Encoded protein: CASSVGGSNSPLHF.

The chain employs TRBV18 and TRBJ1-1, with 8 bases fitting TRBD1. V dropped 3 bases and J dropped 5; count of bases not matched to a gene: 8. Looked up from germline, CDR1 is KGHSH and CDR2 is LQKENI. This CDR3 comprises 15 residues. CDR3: CASSPRTGQQTEAFF. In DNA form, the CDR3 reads TGTGCCAGCTCACCCCGGACAGGGCAACAAACTGAAGCTTTCTTT.

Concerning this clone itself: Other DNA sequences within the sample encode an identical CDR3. Here the CDR3 DNA reads TGTGCCAGCTCACCCCTGCCCTCGGAGACCCAGTACTTC. Its protein product is CASSPLPSETQYF. The chain is built from TRBV18 and TRBJ2-5; D is uncertain. V lost 3 bases and J 5 bases, leaving 10 bases between the germline ends. Germline assignment: CDR1 KGHSH and CDR2 LQKENI. The CDR3 runs to 13 residues.

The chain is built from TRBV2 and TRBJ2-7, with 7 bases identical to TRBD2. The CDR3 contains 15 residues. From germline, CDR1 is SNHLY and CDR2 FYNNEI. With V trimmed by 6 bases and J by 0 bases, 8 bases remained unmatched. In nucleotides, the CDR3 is TGTGCCAGCAGCGCCGCTAGCGGCTTCTCCTACGAGCAGTACTTC. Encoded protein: CASSAASGFSYEQYF.

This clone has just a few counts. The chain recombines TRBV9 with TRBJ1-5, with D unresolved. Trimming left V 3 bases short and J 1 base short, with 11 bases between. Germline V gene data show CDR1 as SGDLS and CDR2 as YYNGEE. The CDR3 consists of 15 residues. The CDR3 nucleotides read TGTGCCAGCAGCGGGGAGGGATCGAGCAATCAGCCCCAGCATTTT. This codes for CASSGEGSSNQPQHF.

In DNA form, the CDR3 reads TGTGCCACCCTTAGCGGGAGTGAGCAGTTCTTC. This translates into CATLSGSEQFF. The chain uses TRBV10-3 and TRBJ2-1; TRBD2 aligns across 9 bases. The CDR3 loop spans 11 amino acids. The V gene end was trimmed by 10 bases and the J gene end by 9 bases; junction bases not matched to a gene: 4. The germline V gene has CDR1 ENHRY and CDR2 SYGVKD.

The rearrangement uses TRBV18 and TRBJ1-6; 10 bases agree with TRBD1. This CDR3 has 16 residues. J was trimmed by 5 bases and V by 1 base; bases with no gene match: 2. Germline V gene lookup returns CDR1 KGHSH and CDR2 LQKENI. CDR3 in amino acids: CASSPRQGANNSPLHF. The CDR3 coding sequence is TGTGCCAGCTCACCACGACAGGGGGCAAATAATTCACCCCTCCACTTT.

The CDR3 is CASSSPGLATQFF. DNA of the CDR3: TGTGCCAGCAGCTCGCCGGGACTAGCGACGCAGTTCTTC. The V call is TRBV11-2, the J call TRBJ2-1, with TRBD2 matching over 10 bases. Trimming removed 4 bases from V and 12 bases from J; junction bases left unmatched: 6. Germline assignment: CDR1 SGHAT and CDR2 FQNNGV. This CDR3 comprises 13 residues. The entire variable domain, with the rest obtained from reference TRBV11-2 and TRBJ2-1, is as follows: EAGVAQSPRYKIIEKRQSVAFWCNPISGHATLYWYQQILGQGPKLLIQFQNNGVVDDSQLPKDRFSAERLKGVDSTLKIQPAKLEDSAVYLCASSSPGLATQFFGPGTRLTVL.

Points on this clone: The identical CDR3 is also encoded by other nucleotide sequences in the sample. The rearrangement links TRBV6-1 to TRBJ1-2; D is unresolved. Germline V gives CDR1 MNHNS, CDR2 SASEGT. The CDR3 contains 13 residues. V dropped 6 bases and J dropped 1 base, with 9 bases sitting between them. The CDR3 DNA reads TGTGCCAGCAGCGAGGGTGTTAACTATGGCTACACCTTC. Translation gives CASSEGVNYGYTF.

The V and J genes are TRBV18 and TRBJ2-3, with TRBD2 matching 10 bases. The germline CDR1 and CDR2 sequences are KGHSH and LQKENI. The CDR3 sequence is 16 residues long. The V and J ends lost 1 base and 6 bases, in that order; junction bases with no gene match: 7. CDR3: CASSPLAGGPVDTQYF. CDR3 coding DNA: TGTGCCAGCTCACCACTAGCGGGGGGCCCCGTGGATACGCAGTATTTT.

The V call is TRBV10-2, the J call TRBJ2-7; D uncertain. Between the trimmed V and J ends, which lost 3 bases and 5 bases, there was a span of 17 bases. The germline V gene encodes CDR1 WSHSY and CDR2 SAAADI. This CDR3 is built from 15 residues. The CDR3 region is CASSEDFSKRDEQYF. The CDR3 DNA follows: TGCGCCAGCAGTGAAGATTTCTCCAAACGAGACGAGCAGTACTTC.

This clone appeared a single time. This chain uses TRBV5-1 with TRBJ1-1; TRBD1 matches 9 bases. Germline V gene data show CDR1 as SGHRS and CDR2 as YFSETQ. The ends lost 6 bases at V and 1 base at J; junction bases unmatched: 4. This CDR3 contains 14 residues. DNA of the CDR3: TGCGCCAGCAACCAGGGACAGGGGAACACTGAAGCTTTCTTT. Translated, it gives CASNQGQGNTEAFF.

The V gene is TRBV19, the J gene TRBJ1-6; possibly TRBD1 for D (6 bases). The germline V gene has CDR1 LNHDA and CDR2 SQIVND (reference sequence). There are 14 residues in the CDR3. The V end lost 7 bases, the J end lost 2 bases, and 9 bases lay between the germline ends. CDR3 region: CASKGETYNSPLHF. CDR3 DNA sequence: TGTGCCAGTAAGGGGGAGACCTATAATTCACCCCTCCACTTT.

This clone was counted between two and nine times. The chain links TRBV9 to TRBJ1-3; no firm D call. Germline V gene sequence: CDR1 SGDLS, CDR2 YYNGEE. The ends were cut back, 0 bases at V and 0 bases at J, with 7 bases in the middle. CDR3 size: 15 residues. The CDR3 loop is CASSVAPNSGNTIYF. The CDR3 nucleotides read TGTGCCAGCAGCGTAGCCCCTAACTCTGGAAACACCATATATTTT.

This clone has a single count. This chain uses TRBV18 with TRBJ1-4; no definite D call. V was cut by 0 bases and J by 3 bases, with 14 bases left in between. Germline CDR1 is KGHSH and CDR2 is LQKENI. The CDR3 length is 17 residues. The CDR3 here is CASSPPLKGIANEKLFF. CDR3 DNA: TGTGCCAGCTCACCACCATTAAAAGGGATCGCTAATGAAAAACTGTTTTTT.

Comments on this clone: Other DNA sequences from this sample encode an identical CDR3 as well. CDR3 amino acids: CASSLGLGTDTQYF. The CDR3 nucleotides read TGTGCCAGCAGCTTAGGACTCGGCACAGATACGCAGTATTTT. This chain links TRBV11-2 with TRBJ2-3; D not certain. Trimming pared 1 base from V and 1 base from J, leaving 6 bases between. The CDR3 sequence is 14 residues long. Germline V lookup: CDR1 SGHAT, CDR2 FQNNGV.

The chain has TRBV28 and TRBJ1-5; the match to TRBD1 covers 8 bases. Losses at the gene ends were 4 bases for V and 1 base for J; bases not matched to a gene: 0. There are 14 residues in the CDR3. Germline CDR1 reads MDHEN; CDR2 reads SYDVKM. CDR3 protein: CASSWTGSNQPQHF. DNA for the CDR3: TGTGCCAGCAGTTGGACAGGGAGCAATCAGCCCCAGCATTTT.